The clone carrying this T cell receptor (beta chain) was found once. Its antigen is not identified. Treatment defined: approximately nine-day PBMC culture with coronavirus spike peptide pools or control peptides (ViraFEST assay). Positive PCR results dated from March to December 2020, before the US Alpha, Beta and Delta variants. The data were obtained in a study of vaccination and CD4 T cells after COVID-19. The wider study: Recovered patients in the cohort numbered six men and four women, two of them Hispanic. The stimulating agents, overlapping spike peptides, came from SARS-CoV-2, HCoV-NL63, HCoV-OC43 and HCoV-229E.

Broader study findings: No early post-infection timepoints were studied, and convalescent patients studied were relatively few.

With the Oncomine TCR Beta short-read assay, DNA from cultured CD4+ T cells was sequenced. TCRdb re-derived calls from the PCR reads in MiXCR, one entry per CDR3 protein. The table lists about 16,000 distinct CDR3 sequences, less than 70% of them singletons. CDR1 and CDR2 from the germline V gene are MGHRA and YSYEKL. This CDR3 contains 17 residues. V gave up 4 bases and J gave up 7 bases; unmatched junction bases: 15. This material consisted of CD4+ T cells from blood, cultured in vitro, taken before SARS-CoV-2 vaccination. This clonotype was obtained from a human donor who had recovered from COVID-19. The chain links TRBV4-1 to TRBJ2-5; 10 bases match TRBD1. The CDR3 is CASSRLPLGQGFPTQYF. In DNA, the CDR3 is TGCGCCAGCAGCCGCCTCCCCCTGGGACAGGGGTTCCCGACCCAGTACTTC.